This TCR beta chain was retrieved from a study of T cells in tumors and immune-related adverse events. Losses at the gene ends were 0 bases for V and 0 bases for J; bases not matched to a gene: 4. The germline gives CDR1 LGHNA, CDR2 YNFKEQ. The CDR3 is made up of 16 amino acids. The assay was immunoSEQ multiplex PCR, and TCRdb's table has in-frame clones only and misses some. The sample has 4,500 or so clones; about four fifths are singletons. The starting material was skin tissue, obtained from a patient treated with anti-PD-1 therapy. This TCR came from a female donor with metastatic renal cell carcinoma. The chain joins TRBV4-2 to TRBJ2-7, with 8 bases matching TRBD2. This chain's CDR3 is CASSQDGSGGSYEQYF. DNA for the CDR3: TGTGCCAGCAGCCAAGATGGGAGCGGGGGCTCCTACGAGCAGTACTTC.